This T cell receptor beta chain was identified during a study of blood T cell repertoires in COVID-19 (dated by TCRdb to 2018 to 2021). About the full investigation: Samples from collaborators originated in the United States, Italy and Spain and spanned both the acute and convalescent phases of COVID-19. Samples came from the ongoing ImmuneRACE study (first 160 participants) plus 1,254 subjects from 6 global collaborators. The repertoires were released in a freely available public database intended as a resource for research on the immune response to SARS-CoV-2. Deeply sampled blood TCRbeta repertoires from subjects exposed to, actively infected with, or recovered from COVID-19 were included in the dataset. Where available, HLA class I and class II types were taken from metadata supplied by the sample provider and were not determined by assay-based typing. A de-identified subject ID, COVID-19 status, age in years and sex were almost always included in the sample metadata. The material from the prospective study consisted of cDNA or gDNA derived from T cells, B-cell-depleted T cells, or PBMCs.

CDR1 is given as SSHAT and CDR2 as FNYEAQ, both from the germline V gene (reference sequence). Germline trimming: 2 bases from V, 1 base from J; junction bases outside gene matches: 4. From the cysteine up to the phenylalanine, the CDR3 has a length of 15 residues. Just CDR3 DNA is preserved here, 45 bases in frame from base 1. Points on this clone: No cognate antigen has been identified for it. No much larger clone exists at a distance of one base, and base qualities are not known.

Here is what the overall study found, with its caveats: How much clinical and demographic metadata was included differed by source and by participant, and the metadata was provided uncurated.

Each collaborating institution followed its own protocols to collect whole blood in K2EDTA tubes. For TCRbeta analysis, collaborator samples were shipped as frozen whole blood, as isolated PBMCs, or as DNA extracted from either sample type. TCRbeta CDR3 regions were amplified from genomic DNA using the immunoSEQ Assay, a bias-controlled multiplex PCR. The paper's processing steps were these. The number of nucleated cells in each sample was estimated by amplification of reference gene primers within the assay. To quantify the absolute abundance of each unique TCRbeta CDR3 rearrangement, sequence reads were collapsed and filtered. Productive Simpson clonality was computed per sample as the square root of Simpson's diversity index over productive rearrangements. TCRdb re-hosts the immuneACCESS table, in-frame sequences only. Its copies lack some clones; in the studies checked, an unresolved V gene accounts for under half of them, and the cause for the rest is not known. V, J and clone size are those of that table, while D and trimming were read from the DNA. This sample comprises some 120,000 clones, almost 80% of them detected only once. The ten largest clones add up to 20% to 25% of the sample.

The V gene is TRBV7-7 and the J gene is TRBJ2-5, with 7 junctional bases fitting TRBD2. Specimen: peripheral blood. This receptor was taken from a human donor in a cohort sampled during active COVID-19. In nucleotide form, the sequence is TGTGCCAGCAGCTTATTAGCGGGTCGCCAAGAGACCCAGTACTTC. It translates to CASSLLAGRQETQYF. Reference TRBV7-7 and TRBJ2-5 genes cover what lies past the CDR3, so the full variable domain is GAGVSQSPRYKVTKRGQDVTLRCDPISSHATLYWYQQALGQGPEFLTYFNYEAQPDKSGLPSDRFSAERPEGSISTLTIQRTEQRDSAMYRCASSLLAGRQETQYFGPGTRLLVL.